These 10 T cell receptor beta chains share one sample of origin, sequenced in a study of cytomegalovirus exposure and HLA in healthy donors. PCR primers comprised 60 Vbeta and 13 Jbeta primers. Assay: immunoSEQ multiplex PCR; the TCRdb copy retains only in-frame clones and omits some. This table has about 100,000 clones, approximately 79% appearing once. The specimen was PBMCs. Every receptor here comes from a woman aged 60-70 years in good health and CMV-seropositive.

This rearrangement joins TRBV6-6 to TRBJ2-2; 7 nucleotides match TRBD1. The germline gives CDR1 MNHNY, CDR2 SVGAGI (reference sequence). V lost 7 bases and J lost 1; bases outside the gene matches: 3. There are 14 residues in the CDR3. As DNA, the CDR3 is TGTGCCAGCAAGCGACAGGGGAACACCGGGGAGCTGTTTTTT. Amino acid sequence: CASKRQGNTGELFF.

V is TRBV2 and J is TRBJ2-5; the D is unclear. Germline V gene sequence: CDR1 SNHLY, CDR2 FYNNEI. This CDR3 region has 12 residues. The V and J ends lost 4 bases and 3 bases respectively, with 6 bases between them. DNA for the CDR3: TGTGCCAGCAGTGTGCAGAAAGAGACCCAGTACTTC. As protein: CASSVQKETQYF. The full variable domain, in which reference TRBV2 and TRBJ2-5 provide the parts outside the CDR3, is EPEVTQTPSHQVTQMGQEVILRCVPISNHLYFYWYRQILGQKVEFLVSFYNNEISEKSEIFDDQFSVERPDGSNFTLKIRSTKLEDSAMYFCASSVQKETQYFGPGTRLLVL.

The chain has TRBV18 and TRBJ1-1; D is perhaps TRBD1 (6 bases). The V end lost 1 base, the J end lost 4 bases, and 22 bases lay between the germline ends. The CDR3 loop spans 18 amino acids. CDR1 and CDR2 (germline): KGHSH, LQKENI. CDR3 amino acids: CASSPREFTGMSGTEAFF. The CDR3, as DNA: TGTGCCAGCTCACCACGCGAGTTCACAGGGATGAGCGGCACTGAAGCTTTCTTT.

Turning to this clone: A read error may account for a junction end that differs from germline. The chain has TRBV7-7 and TRBJ2-2, with 7 bases matching TRBD2. The CDR3 has 16 residues. Germline CDR1 SSHAT, CDR2 FNYEAQ (reference sequence). CDR3 sequence (DNA): TGTGCTAGCAGCTTACTCGGCGGGAGCGGGACCGGGGAGCTGTTTTTT. Translating gives CASSLLGGSGTGELFF.

The J gene is TRBJ2-7, the V gene TRBV6-1, with 8 bases fitting TRBD1. From germline, CDR1 is MNHNS and CDR2 SASEGT. V lost 6 bases to trimming and J lost 1 base; unmatched junction nucleotides: 5. CDR3 size: 14 residues. CDR3 residues: CASRPDRESYEQYF. In DNA form, the CDR3 reads TGTGCCAGCAGGCCGGACAGGGAGTCCTACGAGCAGTACTTC.

The rearrangement uses TRBV28 and TRBJ1-5; 7 nucleotides agree with TRBD1. V trimming: 3 bases; J trimming: 4 bases; junction bases outside the gene matches: 3. The CDR3 spans 14 residues. The germline CDR1 and CDR2 sequences are MDHEN and SYDVKM. The DNA of the CDR3 is TGTGCCAGCAGTTTGCCAGGGGGAAATCAGCCCCAGCATTTT. This sequence encodes CASSLPGGNQPQHF.

The J gene is TRBJ2-5, the V gene TRBV19, with 9 bases aligning to TRBD2. This CDR3 is 14 amino acids long. Germline values: CDR1 LNHDA, CDR2 SQIVND (reference sequence). V shed 8 bases and J 3 bases; nucleotides not matched to a gene: 7. This CDR3 reads CASRIAGVEETQYF. DNA for the CDR3: TGTGCCAGTCGAATAGCGGGAGTTGAAGAGACCCAGTACTTC.

The chain links TRBV6-5 to TRBJ2-7; TRBD1 agrees at 9 bases. The CDR3 is 15 amino acids. Germline trimming cut 2 bases from V and 2 bases from J; bases unmatched to any gene: 4. Germline V gene lookup returns CDR1 MNHEY and CDR2 SVGAGI. The CDR3 region has the DNA TGTGCCAGCAGTTACGGGACAGGGAGCCCCTACGAGCAGTACTTC. It translates to CASSYGTGSPYEQYF.

This clone has only a few counts. The V gene is TRBV19, the J gene TRBJ2-7, with 11 positions matching TRBD1. Germline lookup yields CDR1 LNHDA and CDR2 SQIVND (reference sequence). The V gene end was trimmed by 4 bases and the J gene end by 3 bases; junction bases not matched to a gene: 5. The CDR3 loop spans 15 amino acids. DNA of the CDR3: TGTGCCAGTAGTACCTGGACAGGGGGCCGCTACGAGCAGTACTTC. This sequence encodes CASSTWTGGRYEQYF. The full variable domain, completed using reference TRBV19 and TRBJ2-7, is DGGITQSPKYLFRKEGQNVTLSCEQNLNHDAMYWYRQDPGQGLRLIYYSQIVNDFQKGDIAEGYSVSREKKESFPLTVTSAQKNPTAFYLCASSTWTGGRYEQYFGPGTRLTVT.

The chain employs TRBV5-1 and TRBJ2-3, with 10 positions matching TRBD2. Germline assignment: CDR1 SGHRS and CDR2 YFSETQ. The CDR3 contains 16 residues. V dropped 4 bases and J dropped 4; count of bases not matched to a gene: 9. Here the CDR3 reads CASSGGLLAGADTQYF. CDR3 nucleotides: TGCGCCAGCAGCGGGGGGCTCCTAGCGGGGGCAGATACGCAGTATTTT.